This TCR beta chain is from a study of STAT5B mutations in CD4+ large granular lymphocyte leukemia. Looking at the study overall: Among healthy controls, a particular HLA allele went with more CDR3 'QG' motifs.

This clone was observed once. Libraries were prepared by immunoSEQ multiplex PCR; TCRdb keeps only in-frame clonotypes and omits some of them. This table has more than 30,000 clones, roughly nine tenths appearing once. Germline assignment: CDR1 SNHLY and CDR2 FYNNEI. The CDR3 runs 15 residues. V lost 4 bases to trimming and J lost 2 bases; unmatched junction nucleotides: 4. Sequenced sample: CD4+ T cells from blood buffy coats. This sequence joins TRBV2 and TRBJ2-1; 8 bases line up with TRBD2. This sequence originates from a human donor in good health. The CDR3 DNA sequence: TGTGCCAGCAGTGTAATAGCGGGACCCTACAATGAGCAGTTCTTC. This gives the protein CASSVIAGPYNEQFF.